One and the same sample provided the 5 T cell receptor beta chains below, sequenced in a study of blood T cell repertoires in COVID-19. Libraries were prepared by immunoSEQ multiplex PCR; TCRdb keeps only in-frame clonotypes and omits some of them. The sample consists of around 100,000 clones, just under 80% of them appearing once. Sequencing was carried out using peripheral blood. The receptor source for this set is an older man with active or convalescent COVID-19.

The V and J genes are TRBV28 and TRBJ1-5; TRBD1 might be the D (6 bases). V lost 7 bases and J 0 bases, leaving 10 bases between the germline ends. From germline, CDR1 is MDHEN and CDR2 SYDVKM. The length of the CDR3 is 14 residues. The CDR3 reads CASKGGNSNQPQHF. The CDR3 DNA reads TGTGCCAGCAAGGGGGGGAATAGCAATCAGCCCCAGCATTTT.

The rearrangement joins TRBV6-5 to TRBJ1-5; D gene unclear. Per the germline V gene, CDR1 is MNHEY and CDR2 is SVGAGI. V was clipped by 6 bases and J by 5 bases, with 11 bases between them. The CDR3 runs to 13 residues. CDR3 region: CASSSWRDQPQHF. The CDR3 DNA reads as TGTGCCAGCAGCAGCTGGAGGGATCAGCCCCAGCATTTT.

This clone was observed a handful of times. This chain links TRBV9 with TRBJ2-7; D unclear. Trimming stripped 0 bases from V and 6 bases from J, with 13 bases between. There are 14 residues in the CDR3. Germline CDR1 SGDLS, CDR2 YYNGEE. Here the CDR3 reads CASSVGGTRSEQYF. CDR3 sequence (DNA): TGTGCCAGCAGCGTAGGTGGCACCCGTTCCGAGCAGTACTTC.

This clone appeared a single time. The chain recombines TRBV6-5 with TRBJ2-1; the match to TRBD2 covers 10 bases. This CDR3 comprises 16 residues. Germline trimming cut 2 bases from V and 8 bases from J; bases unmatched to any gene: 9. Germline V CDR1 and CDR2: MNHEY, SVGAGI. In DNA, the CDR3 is TGTGCCAGCAGTTACGAGGTAGCGGGGGGCCCGGATGAGCAGTTCTTC. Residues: CASSYEVAGGPDEQFF.

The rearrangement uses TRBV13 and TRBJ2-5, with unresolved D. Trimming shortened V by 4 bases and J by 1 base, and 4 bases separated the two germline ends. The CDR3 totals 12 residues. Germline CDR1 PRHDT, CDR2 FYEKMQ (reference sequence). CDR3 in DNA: TGTGCCAGCAGCTCTCTCCAAGAGACCCAGTACTTC. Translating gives CASSSLQETQYF.